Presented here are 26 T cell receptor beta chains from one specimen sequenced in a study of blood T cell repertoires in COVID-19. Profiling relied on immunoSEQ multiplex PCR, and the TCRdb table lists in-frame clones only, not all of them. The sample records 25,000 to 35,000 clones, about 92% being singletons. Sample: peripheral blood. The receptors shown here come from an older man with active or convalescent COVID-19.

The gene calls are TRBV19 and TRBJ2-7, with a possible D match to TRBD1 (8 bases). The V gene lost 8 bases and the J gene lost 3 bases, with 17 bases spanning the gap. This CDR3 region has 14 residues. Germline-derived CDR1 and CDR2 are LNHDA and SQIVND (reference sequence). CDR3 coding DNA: TGTGCCAGTCGGGAACAGGGGGGGAACTACGAGCAGTACTTC. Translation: CASREQGGNYEQYF.

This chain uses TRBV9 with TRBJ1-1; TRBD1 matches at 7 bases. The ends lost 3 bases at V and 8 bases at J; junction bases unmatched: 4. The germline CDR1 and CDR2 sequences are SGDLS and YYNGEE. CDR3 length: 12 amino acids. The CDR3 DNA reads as TGTGCCAGCAGCGGACAGGGAACCGAAGCTTTCTTT. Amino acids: CASSGQGTEAFF.

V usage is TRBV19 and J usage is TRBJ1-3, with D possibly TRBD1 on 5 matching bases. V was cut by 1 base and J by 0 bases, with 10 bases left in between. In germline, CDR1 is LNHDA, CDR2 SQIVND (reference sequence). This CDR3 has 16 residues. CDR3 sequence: CASSIVGALSGNTIYF. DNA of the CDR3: TGTGCCAGTAGTATAGTTGGGGCCCTCTCTGGAAACACCATATATTTT. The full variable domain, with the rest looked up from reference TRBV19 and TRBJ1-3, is DGGITQSPKYLFRKEGQNVTLSCEQNLNHDAMYWYRQDPGQGLRLIYYSQIVNDFQKGDIAEGYSVSREKKESFPLTVTSAQKNPTAFYLCASSIVGALSGNTIYFGEGSWLTVV.

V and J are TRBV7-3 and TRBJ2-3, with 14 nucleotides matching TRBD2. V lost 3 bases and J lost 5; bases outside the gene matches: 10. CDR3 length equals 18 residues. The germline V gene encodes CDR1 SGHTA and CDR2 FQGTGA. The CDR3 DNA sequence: TGTGCCAGCAGCTTTCCGGGACTAGCGGGAGAGCGGGGAGATACGCAGTATTTT. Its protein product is CASSFPGLAGERGDTQYF.

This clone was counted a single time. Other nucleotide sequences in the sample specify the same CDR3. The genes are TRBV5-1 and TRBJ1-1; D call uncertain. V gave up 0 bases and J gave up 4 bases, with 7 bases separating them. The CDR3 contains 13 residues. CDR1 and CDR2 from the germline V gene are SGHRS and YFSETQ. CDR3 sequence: CASSLGSGTEAFF. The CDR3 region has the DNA TGCGCCAGCAGCTTGGGATCGGGCACTGAAGCTTTCTTT.

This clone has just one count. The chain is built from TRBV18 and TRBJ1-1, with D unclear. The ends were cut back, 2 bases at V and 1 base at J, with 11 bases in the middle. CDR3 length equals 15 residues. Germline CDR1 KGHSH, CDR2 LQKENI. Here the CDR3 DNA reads TGTGCCAGCTCACCAGGAGGACTCCAGAACACTGAAGCTTTCTTT. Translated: CASSPGGLQNTEAFF.

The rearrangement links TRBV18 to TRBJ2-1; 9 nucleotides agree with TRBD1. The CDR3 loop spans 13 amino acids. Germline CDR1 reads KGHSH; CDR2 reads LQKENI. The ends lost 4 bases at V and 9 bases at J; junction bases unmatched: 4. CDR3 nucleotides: TGTGCCAGCTCACTCGACAGGGGGAGTGAGCAGTTCTTC. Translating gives CASSLDRGSEQFF.

The CDR3 region is CASSPPGGTNEQFF. For the CDR3, the DNA is TGTGCCAGCAGCCCGCCGGGTGGCACTAATGAGCAGTTCTTC. J is TRBJ2-1 and V is TRBV7-9, with D uncertain. The CDR3 loop spans 14 amino acids. Germline CDR1 is SEHNR and CDR2 is FQNEAQ (reference sequence). Trimming removed 5 bases at V and 7 bases at J, with 15 bases between.

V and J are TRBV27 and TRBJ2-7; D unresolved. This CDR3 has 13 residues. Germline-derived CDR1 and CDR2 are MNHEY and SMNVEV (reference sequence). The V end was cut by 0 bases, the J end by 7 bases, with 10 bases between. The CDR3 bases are TGTGCCAGCAGTTTATCCCCGAGGATGGAGCAGTACTTC. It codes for CASSLSPRMEQYF.

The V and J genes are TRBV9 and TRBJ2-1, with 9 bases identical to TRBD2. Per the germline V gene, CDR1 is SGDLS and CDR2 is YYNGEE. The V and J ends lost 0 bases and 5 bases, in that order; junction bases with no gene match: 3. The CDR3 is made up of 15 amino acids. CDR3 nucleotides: TGTGCCAGCAGCGTAGTAGCGGGAGCTAACAATGAGCAGTTCTTC. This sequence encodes CASSVVAGANNEQFF.

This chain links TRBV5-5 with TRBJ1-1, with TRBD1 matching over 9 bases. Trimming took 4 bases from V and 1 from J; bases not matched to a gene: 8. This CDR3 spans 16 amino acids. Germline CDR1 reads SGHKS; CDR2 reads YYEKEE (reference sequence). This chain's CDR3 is CASSAGQGGPNTEAFF. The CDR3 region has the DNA TGTGCCAGCAGCGCGGGACAGGGAGGACCGAACACTGAAGCTTTCTTT.

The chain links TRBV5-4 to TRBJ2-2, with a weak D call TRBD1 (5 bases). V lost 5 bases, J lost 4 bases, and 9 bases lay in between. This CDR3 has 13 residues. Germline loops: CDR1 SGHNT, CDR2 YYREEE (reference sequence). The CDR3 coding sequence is TGTGCCAGCAGGAAAACAGGCACCGGGGAGCTGTTTTTT. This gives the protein CASRKTGTGELFF.

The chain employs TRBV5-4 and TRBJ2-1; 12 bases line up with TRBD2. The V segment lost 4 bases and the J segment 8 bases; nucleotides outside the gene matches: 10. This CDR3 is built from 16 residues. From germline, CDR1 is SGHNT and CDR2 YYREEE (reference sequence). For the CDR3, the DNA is TGTGCCAGCAGCGCAAGACTAGCGGGAGATACTGATGAGCAGTTCTTC. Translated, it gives CASSARLAGDTDEQFF.

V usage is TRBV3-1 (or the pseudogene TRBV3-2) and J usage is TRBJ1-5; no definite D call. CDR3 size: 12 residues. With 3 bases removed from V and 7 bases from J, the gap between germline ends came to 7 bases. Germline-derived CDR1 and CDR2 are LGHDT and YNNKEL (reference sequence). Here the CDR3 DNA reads TGTGCCAGCAGCCACGGGTCGCAGCCCCAGCATTTT. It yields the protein CASSHGSQPQHF.

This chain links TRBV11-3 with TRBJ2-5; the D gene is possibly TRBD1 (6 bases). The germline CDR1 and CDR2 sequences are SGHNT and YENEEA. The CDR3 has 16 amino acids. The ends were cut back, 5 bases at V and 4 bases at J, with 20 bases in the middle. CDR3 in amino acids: CASSEGVGNNGETQYF. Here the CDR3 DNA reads TGTGCCAGCAGCGAGGGGGTCGGGAACAATGGAGAGACCCAGTACTTC.

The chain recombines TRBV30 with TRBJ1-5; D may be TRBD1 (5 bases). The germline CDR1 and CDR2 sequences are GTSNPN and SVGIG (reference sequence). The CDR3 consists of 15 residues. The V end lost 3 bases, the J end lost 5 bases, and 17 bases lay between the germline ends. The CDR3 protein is CAWSPGPGLDQPQHF. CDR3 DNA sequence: TGTGCCTGGAGCCCAGGGCCCGGGCTGGATCAGCCCCAGCATTTT.

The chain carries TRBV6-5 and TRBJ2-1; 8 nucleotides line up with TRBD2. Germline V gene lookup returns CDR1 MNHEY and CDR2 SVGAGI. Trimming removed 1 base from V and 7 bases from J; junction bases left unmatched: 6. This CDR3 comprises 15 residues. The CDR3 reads CASSYLAGGGNEQFF. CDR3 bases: TGTGCCAGCAGTTACTTGGCGGGAGGAGGAAATGAGCAGTTCTTC.

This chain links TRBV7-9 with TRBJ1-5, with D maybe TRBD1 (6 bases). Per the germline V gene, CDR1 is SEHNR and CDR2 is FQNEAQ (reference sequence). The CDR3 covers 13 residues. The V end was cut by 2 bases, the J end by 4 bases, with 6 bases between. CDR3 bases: TGTGCCAGCAGCTTACAGGGGAATCAGCCCCAGCATTTT. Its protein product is CASSLQGNQPQHF.

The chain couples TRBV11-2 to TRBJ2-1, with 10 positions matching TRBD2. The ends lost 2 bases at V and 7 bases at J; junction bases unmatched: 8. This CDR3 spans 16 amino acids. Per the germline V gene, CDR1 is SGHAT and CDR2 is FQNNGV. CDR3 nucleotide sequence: TGTGCCAGCAGCTTATTGAGGCTAGCGGGAGCTAATGAGCAGTTCTTC. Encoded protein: CASSLLRLAGANEQFF.

CDR3 sequence reads: CASSIGVGDRGQGTDTQYF. The DNA of the CDR3 is TGTGCCAGTTCGATCGGGGTTGGGGACAGGGGGCAGGGCACAGATACGCAGTATTTT. This chain uses TRBV19 with TRBJ2-3; 12 nucleotides agree with TRBD1. This CDR3 comprises 19 residues. J gave up 1 base and V 8 bases, and 16 bases lay outside the gene matches. CDR1 is LNHDA, CDR2 SQIVND, per germline (reference sequence).

The CDR3 DNA follows: TGTGCCAGCAGCCTGTATCTCTCCAGCTCCTACAATGAGCAGTTCTTC. Translation gives CASSLYLSSSYNEQFF. The gene calls are TRBV7-6 and TRBJ2-1; D gene unclear. Germline CDR1 SGHVS, CDR2 FNYEAQ. The CDR3 extends over 16 amino acids. V was cut by 5 bases and J by 0 bases, with 14 bases left in between.

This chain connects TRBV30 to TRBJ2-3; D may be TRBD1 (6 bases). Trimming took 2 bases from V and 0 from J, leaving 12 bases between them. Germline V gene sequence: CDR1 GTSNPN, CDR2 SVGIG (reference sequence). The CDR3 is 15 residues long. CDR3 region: CAWSWGPQSTDTQYF. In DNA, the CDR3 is TGTGCCTGGAGTTGGGGGCCGCAGAGCACAGATACGCAGTATTTT.

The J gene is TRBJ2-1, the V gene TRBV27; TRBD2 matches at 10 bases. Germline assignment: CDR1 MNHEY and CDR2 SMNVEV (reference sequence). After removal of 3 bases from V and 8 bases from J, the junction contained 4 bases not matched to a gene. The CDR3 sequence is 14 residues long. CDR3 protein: CASSLRLAGDEQFF. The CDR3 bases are TGTGCCAGCAGTTTGCGCCTAGCGGGAGATGAGCAGTTCTTC.

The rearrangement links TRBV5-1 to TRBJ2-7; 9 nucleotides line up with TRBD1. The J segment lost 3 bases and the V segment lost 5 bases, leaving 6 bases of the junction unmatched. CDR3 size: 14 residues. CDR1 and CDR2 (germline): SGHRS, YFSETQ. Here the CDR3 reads CASSSGTGNYEQYF. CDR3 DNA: TGCGCCAGCAGTTCGGGGACAGGGAACTACGAGCAGTACTTC.

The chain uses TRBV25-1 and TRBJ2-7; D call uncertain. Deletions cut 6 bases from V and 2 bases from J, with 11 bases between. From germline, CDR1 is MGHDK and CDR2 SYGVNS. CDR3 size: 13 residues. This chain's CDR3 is CASSPDTTYEQYV. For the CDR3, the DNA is TGTGCCAGCAGCCCCGACACCACCTACGAGCAGTACGTC.

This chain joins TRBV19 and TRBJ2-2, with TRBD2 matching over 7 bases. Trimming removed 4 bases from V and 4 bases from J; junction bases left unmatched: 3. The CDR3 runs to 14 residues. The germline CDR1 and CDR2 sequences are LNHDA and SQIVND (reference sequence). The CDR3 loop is CASSRREVTGELFF. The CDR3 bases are TGTGCCAGTAGTAGACGGGAGGTCACCGGGGAGCTGTTTTTT.